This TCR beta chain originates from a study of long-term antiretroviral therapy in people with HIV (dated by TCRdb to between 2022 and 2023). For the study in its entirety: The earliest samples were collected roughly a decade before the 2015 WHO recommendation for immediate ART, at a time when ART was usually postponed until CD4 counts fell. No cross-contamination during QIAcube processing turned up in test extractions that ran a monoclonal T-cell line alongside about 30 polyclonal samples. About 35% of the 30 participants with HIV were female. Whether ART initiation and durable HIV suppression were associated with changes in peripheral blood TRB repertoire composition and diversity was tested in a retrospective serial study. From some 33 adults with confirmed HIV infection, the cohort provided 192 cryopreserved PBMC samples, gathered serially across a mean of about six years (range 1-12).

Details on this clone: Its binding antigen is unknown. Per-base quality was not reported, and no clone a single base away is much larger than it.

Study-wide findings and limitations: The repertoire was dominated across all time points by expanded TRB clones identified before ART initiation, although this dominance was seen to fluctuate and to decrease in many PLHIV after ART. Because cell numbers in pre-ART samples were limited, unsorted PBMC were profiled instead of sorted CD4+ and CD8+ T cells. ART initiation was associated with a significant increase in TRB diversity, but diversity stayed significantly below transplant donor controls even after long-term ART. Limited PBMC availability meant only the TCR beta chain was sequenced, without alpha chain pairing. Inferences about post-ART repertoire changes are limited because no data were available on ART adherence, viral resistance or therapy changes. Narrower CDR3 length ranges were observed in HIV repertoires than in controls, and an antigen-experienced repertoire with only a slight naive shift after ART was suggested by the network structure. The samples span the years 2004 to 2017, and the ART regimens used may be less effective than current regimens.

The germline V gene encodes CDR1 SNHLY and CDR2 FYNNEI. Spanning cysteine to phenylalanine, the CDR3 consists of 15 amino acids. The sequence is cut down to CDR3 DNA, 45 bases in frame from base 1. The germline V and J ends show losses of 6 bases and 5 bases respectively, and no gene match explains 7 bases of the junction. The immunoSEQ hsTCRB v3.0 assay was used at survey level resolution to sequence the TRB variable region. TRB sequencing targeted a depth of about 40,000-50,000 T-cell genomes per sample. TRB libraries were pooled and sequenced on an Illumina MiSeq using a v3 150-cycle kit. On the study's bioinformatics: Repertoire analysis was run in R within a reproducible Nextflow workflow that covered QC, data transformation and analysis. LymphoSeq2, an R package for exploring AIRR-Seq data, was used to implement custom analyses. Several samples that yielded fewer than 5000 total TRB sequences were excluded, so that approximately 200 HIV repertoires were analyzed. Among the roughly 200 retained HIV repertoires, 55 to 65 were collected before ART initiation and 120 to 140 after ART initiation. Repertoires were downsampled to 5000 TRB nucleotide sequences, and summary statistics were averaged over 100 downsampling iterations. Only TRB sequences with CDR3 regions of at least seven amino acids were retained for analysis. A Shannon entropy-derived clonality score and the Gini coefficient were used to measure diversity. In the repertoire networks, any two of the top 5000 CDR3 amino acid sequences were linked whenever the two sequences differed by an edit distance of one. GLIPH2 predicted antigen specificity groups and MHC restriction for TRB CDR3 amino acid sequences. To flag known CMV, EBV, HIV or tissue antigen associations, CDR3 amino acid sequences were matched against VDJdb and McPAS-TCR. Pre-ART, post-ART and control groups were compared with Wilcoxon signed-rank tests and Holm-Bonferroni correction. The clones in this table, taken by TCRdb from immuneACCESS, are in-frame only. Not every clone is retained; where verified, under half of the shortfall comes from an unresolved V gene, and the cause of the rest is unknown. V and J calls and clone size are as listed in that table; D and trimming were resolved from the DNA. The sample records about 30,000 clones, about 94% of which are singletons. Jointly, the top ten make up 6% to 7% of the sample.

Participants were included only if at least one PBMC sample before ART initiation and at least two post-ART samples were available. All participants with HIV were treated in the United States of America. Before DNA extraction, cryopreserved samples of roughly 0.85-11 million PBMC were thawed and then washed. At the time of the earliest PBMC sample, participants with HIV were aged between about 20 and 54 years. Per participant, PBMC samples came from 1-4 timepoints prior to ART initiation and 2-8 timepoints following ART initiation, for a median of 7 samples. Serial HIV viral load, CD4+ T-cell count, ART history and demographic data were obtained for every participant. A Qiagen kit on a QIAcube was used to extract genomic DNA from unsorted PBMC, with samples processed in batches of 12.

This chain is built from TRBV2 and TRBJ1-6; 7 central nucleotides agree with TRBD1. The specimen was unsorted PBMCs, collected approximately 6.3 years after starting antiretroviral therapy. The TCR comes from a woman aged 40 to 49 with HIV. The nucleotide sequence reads TGTGCCAGCAGATGGACAGGAGCAAATAATTCACCCCTCCACTTT. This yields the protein CASRWTGANNSPLHF.